Each of the 19 T cell receptor beta chains below was sequenced from the same sample in a study of shared clonotypes between healthy human individuals. TCRdb's copy holds only in-frame clones and misses some; the assay was immunoSEQ multiplex PCR. The sample lists roughly 640,000 clones, 74% occurring once. Specimen: memory CD4+ T cells sorted from blood. The subset was: CD45RA-negative fraction. The receptors come from a woman in her 30s in good health.

This chain uses TRBV27 with TRBJ1-2; 10 bases match TRBD1. Losses at the gene ends were 1 base for V and 10 bases for J; bases not matched to a gene: 6. This CDR3 is 14 amino acids long. CDR1 and CDR2 from the germline V gene are MNHEY and SMNVEV (reference sequence). CDR3 in amino acids: CASSLFGTGANYTF. CDR3 in DNA: TGTGCCAGCAGTTTATTCGGGACAGGGGCAAACTACACCTTC.

This clone has just one count. The chain joins TRBV5-8 to TRBJ1-2; D gene unclear. Germline loops: CDR1 SGHTS, CDR2 YDEGEE. Between the trimmed V and J ends, which lost 4 bases and 8 bases, there was a span of 15 bases. This CDR3 contains 13 residues. The CDR3, as DNA: TGTGCCAGCAGCACCCTGGATATCTGGGGCTACACCTTC. Protein product: CASSTLDIWGYTF.

The chain couples TRBV10-1 to TRBJ1-1; D gene uncertain. The CDR3 spans 15 residues. Germline V gene sequence: CDR1 WNHNN, CDR2 SYGVQD (reference sequence). With 7 bases removed from V and 3 bases from J, the gap between germline ends came to 18 bases. In DNA form, the CDR3 reads TGCGCCAGCACCCCGTCTTCGACGGTCTACACTGAAGCTTTCTTT. Translation gives CASTPSSTVYTEAFF.

The rearrangement joins TRBV2 to TRBJ2-5, with TRBD2 matching over 13 bases. The V segment lost 6 bases and the J segment 2 bases; nucleotides outside the gene matches: 6. The CDR3 runs 16 residues. CDR1 is SNHLY and CDR2 is FYNNEI in the germline V gene. CDR3 in amino acids: CASRWLLAGGQETQYF. CDR3 bases: TGTGCCAGCAGGTGGTTACTAGCGGGAGGGCAAGAGACCCAGTACTTC.

The chain uses TRBV19 and TRBJ2-4; 8 nucleotides agree with TRBD1. In germline, CDR1 is LNHDA, CDR2 SQIVND (reference sequence). This CDR3 has 16 residues. Unmatched junction bases numbered 4, after V lost 1 base and J lost 2 bases. The chain's CDR3 is CASSIGTGTSKNIQYF. CDR3 nucleotides: TGTGCCAGTAGTATAGGGACAGGGACTTCCAAAAACATTCAGTACTTC.

The chain joins TRBV7-9 to TRBJ2-2; 7 bases are a match to TRBD1. The V gene's germline CDR1 is SEHNR and CDR2 FQNEAQ (reference sequence). The CDR3 spans 13 residues. V gave up 7 bases and J gave up 5 bases; unmatched junction bases: 4. The CDR3 bases are TGTGCCAGCAACCGGGACAGAACCGGGGAGCTGTTTTTT. Its translation is CASNRDRTGELFF.

The CDR3 loop reads CSATRLALTDTQYF. The CDR3 DNA follows: TGCAGCGCTACCCGACTAGCGCTCACAGATACGCAGTATTTT. The V call is TRBV29-1, the J call TRBJ2-3, with TRBD2 matching 8 bases. This CDR3 spans 14 amino acids. The trim removed 7 bases at V and 2 bases at J, leaving 8 bases unmatched. CDR1 and CDR2 from the germline V gene are SQVTM and ANQGSEA.

V usage is TRBV10-2 and J usage is TRBJ2-5; the D is unclear. The CDR3 length is 12 residues. V lost 8 bases to trimming and J lost 5 bases, with 12 bases between them. Per germline, CDR1 WSHSY and CDR2 SAAADI. The CDR3 region is CASESPAETQYF. The CDR3 DNA reads as TGCGCCAGCGAGAGTCCCGCGGAGACCCAGTACTTC.

J is TRBJ2-1 and V is TRBV7-2; 7 bases map to TRBD2. In germline, CDR1 is SGHTA, CDR2 FQGNSA. J was trimmed by 0 bases and V by 5 bases; bases with no gene match: 7. This CDR3 region has 16 residues. In nucleotides, the CDR3 is TGTGCCAGCAGCATACTAGCGTTAGGCTCCTACAATGAGCAGTTCTTC. This gives the protein CASSILALGSYNEQFF.

The chain links TRBV28 to TRBJ2-7; D unclear. The CDR3 runs to 14 residues. From germline, CDR1 is MDHEN and CDR2 SYDVKM. The ends were cut back, 7 bases at V and 5 bases at J, with 18 bases in the middle. The CDR3 is CASTFDEAPNEQYF. In DNA form, the CDR3 reads TGTGCCAGCACCTTCGACGAAGCTCCTAACGAGCAGTACTTC.

The J gene is TRBJ2-5, the V gene TRBV7-9; D call uncertain. The germline V gene encodes CDR1 SEHNR and CDR2 FQNEAQ (reference sequence). CDR3 size: 15 residues. Trimming shortened V by 3 bases and J by 2 bases, and 13 bases separated the two germline ends. The chain's CDR3 is CASSFSRPPQETQYF. For the CDR3, the DNA is TGTGCCAGCAGCTTTAGCAGGCCCCCTCAAGAGACCCAGTACTTC.

The genes are TRBV25-1 and TRBJ2-5; D ambiguous. The DNA end is more similar to TRBJ2-7, so the J call may be wrong. CDR3 size: 11 residues. Germline V gene lookup returns CDR1 MGHDK and CDR2 SYGVNS. In DNA form, the CDR3 reads TGTGCCAGCAGAGAAAACCACGAGCAGTACTTC. It codes for CASRENHEQYF.

This clone has only one observation. The chain recombines TRBV5-6 with TRBJ2-7, with D hard to call. The CDR3 has 11 amino acids. Germline V gives CDR1 SGHDT, CDR2 YYEEEE. Deletions cut 4 bases from V and 6 bases from J, with 8 bases between. CDR3: CASSGRSEQYF. The CDR3 DNA sequence: TGTGCCAGCAGCGGGCGTTCCGAGCAGTACTTC.

Details on this clone: Other DNA sequences from this sample encode an identical CDR3 as well. The chain couples TRBV5-1 to TRBJ1-1; D is perhaps TRBD1 (6 bases). Trimming left V 4 bases short and J 0 bases short, with 10 bases between. CDR1 SGHRS and CDR2 YFSETQ come from the germline V gene. This CDR3 contains 14 residues. The CDR3 DNA follows: TGCGCCAGCAGCCGCGGGGACATGAACACTGAAGCTTTCTTT. This translates into CASSRGDMNTEAFF.

This clone has only a few counts. The V gene is TRBV28, the J gene TRBJ1-4; D gene unclear. This CDR3 comprises 16 residues. CDR1 is MDHEN, CDR2 SYDVKM, per germline. V was trimmed by 2 bases and J by 7 bases, leaving 17 bases between them. The CDR3 sequence is CASSLIASPVGEKLFF. CDR3 DNA: TGTGCCAGCAGTTTAATCGCCAGCCCCGTTGGTGAAAAACTGTTTTTT.

CDR3 residues: CASSIDSRGELFF. The CDR3 coding sequence is TGTGCCAGTAGTATAGACAGTCGCGGGGAGCTGTTTTTT. The chain joins TRBV19 to TRBJ2-2; D remains ambiguous. Trimming removed 0 bases from V and 7 bases from J, with 6 bases in between. From germline, CDR1 is LNHDA and CDR2 SQIVND (reference sequence). The CDR3 is 13 residues long.

The chain uses TRBV10-3 and TRBJ2-7, with D possibly TRBD2 on 5 matching bases. CDR3 length: 14 residues. From germline, CDR1 is ENHRY and CDR2 SYGVKD. V was cut by 11 bases and J by 0 bases, with 17 bases left in between. This CDR3 reads CAVTTVATSYEQYF. In DNA, the CDR3 is TGTGCCGTTACAACAGTAGCGACCTCCTACGAGCAGTACTTC.

The chain links TRBV18 to TRBJ2-3; no reliable D call. V lost 2 bases and J lost 1, with 10 bases in between. This CDR3 spans 15 amino acids. Germline values: CDR1 KGHSH, CDR2 LQKENI. DNA of the CDR3: TGTGCCAGCTCACCATATTCTAGAGGCACAGATACGCAGTATTTT. Protein: CASSPYSRGTDTQYF. Based on the CDR3 plus reference TRBV18 and TRBJ2-3, the full variable domain is NAGVMQNPRHLVRRRGQEARLRCSPMKGHSHVYWYRQLPEEGLKFMVYLQKENIIDESGMPKERFSAEFPKEGPSILRIQQVVRGDSAAYFCASSPYSRGTDTQYFGPGTRLTVL.

Note on this clone: Other DNA sequences in the sample encode the same CDR3. The chain has TRBV11-2 and TRBJ2-3, with D unclear. The CDR3 runs 12 residues. Germline V lookup: CDR1 SGHAT, CDR2 FQNNGV. Trimming took off 5 bases at V and 5 bases at J, with 8 bases between the two ends. Here the CDR3 reads CASSPRRDTQYF. DNA for the CDR3: TGTGCCAGCAGCCCTCGGAGAGATACGCAGTATTTT. Full variable domain (rest looked up from reference TRBV11-2 and TRBJ2-3): EAGVAQSPRYKIIEKRQSVAFWCNPISGHATLYWYQQILGQGPKLLIQFQNNGVVDDSQLPKDRFSAERLKGVDSTLKIQPAKLEDSAVYLCASSPRRDTQYFGPGTRLTVL.